These 4 T cell receptor beta chains originate from one sample sequenced in a study of OX40 agonist ivuxolimab in advanced cancers. Some clones are missing from TCRdb's copy, which holds only in-frame ones; the method was immunoSEQ multiplex PCR. The data show 6,000 to 7,000 clones, with just under 70% seen just once and more than 15% held by the top ten. The sequencing used CD4+ or CD8+ T cells sorted from blood, collected in a trial of the OX40 agonist ivuxolimab. All receptors come from an adult with an advanced solid tumor such as melanoma, head and neck, liver or kidney cancer.

As DNA, the CDR3 is TGTGCCAGCAGCCAAGGTCGGGGGGGGCAGGATACGCAGTATTTT. It yields the protein CASSQGRGGQDTQYF. The chain uses TRBV14 and TRBJ2-3; 8 bases match TRBD2. CDR3 length equals 15 residues. Looked up from germline, CDR1 is SGHDN and CDR2 is FVKESK. Losses at the gene ends were 1 base for V and 6 bases for J; bases not matched to a gene: 6. The full variable domain, in which reference TRBV14 and TRBJ2-3 provide the parts outside the CDR3, is EAGVTQFPSHSVIEKGQTVTLRCDPISGHDNLYWYRRVMGKEIKFLLHFVKESKQDESGMPNNRFLAERTGGTYSTLKVQPAELEDSGVYFCASSQGRGGQDTQYFGPGTRLTVL.

This clone was counted between two and nine times. This rearrangement joins TRBV25-1 to TRBJ2-1; tentatively, D is TRBD1 (6 bases). Germline V gene data show CDR1 as MGHDK and CDR2 as SYGVNS. Trimming removed 5 bases from V and 7 bases from J, with 15 bases in between. There are 14 residues in the CDR3. The CDR3 bases are TGTGCCAGCAGTAAGCAGGGGCTAGGTAATGAGCAGTTCTTC. It translates to CASSKQGLGNEQFF.

The V and J genes are TRBV14 and TRBJ2-5; 9 nucleotides align to TRBD1. This CDR3 has 15 amino acids. Trimming took 3 bases from V and 5 from J; bases not matched to a gene: 7. Per germline, CDR1 SGHDN and CDR2 FVKESK. CDR3 amino acids: CASSHLQGARETQYF. The CDR3 DNA reads TGTGCCAGCAGCCATTTACAGGGGGCGCGGGAGACCCAGTACTTC.

V usage is TRBV15 and J usage is TRBJ2-3; the match to TRBD2 covers 7 bases. Germline-derived CDR1 and CDR2 are LNHNV and YYDKDF (reference sequence). This CDR3 contains 16 residues. Losses at the gene ends were 5 bases for V and 5 bases for J; bases not matched to a gene: 13. CDR3 residues: CATSLSGIGGGDTQYF. In DNA form, the CDR3 reads TGTGCCACCAGCCTCAGCGGGATCGGGGGTGGAGATACGCAGTATTTT.